This T cell receptor beta chain was sequenced for a study of shared clonotypes between healthy human individuals (dated by TCRdb to 2019 to 2021). Background for the entire study: A couple of women and a few men aged 18 to 49 years were included in the cohort. Blood TCR repertoires of five healthy adults were deeply sequenced to estimate repertoire size and the extent of clonotype sharing between individuals. For each donor, CD4 naive and CD4 memory were each given three plates, CD8 naive was given two plates, and CD8 memory was given one plate. Libraries were prepared and TCR repertoires were sequenced by different laboratories using diverse techniques, in order to increase sequencing depth and limit assay-specific biases. Leukapheresis yielded between about 0.94 and 8.9 billion PBMCs per donor. The paper as a whole reports these results and caveats: Pairwise subsampling indicated that sequencing depth was expected to affect the degree of clonotype sharing among donors. Clonotypes shared by all four sorted-subset donors showed higher generation probabilities than non-shared clonotypes. Even with the large sequencing depth, rarefaction of the sorted-subset datasets indicated that sequencing was incomplete. When a few donors were compared, the shared fraction of clonotypes was 5% to 6.5% for naive CD4, roughly 3.4% for naive CD8, roughly 2.5% for memory CD4, and under 0.5% for memory CD8. Because the study included a small number of donors, the genetic and exposure-history diversity represented was limited. Larger estimated clonotype richness was generally found for naive subsets than for memory subsets. Sampling was restricted to blood, and TCR repertoires in tissues likely differ from the TCR repertoires found in blood.

Using the deep immunoSEQ assay, multiplex PCR amplified TCR CDR3 regions from genomic DNA. Genomic DNA extracted from each cell subset was distributed evenly over all wells of several immunoSEQ 96-well plates, and each plate served as one replicate. For sorted subsets, approximately 210 ng genomic DNA, equal to about 30,000 T cell genomes, was loaded into each replicate PCR. The purified libraries were quantified using a Qubit 3.0 fluorometer, sized with a Bioanalyzer 2100, and then quantified again using the KAPA Library Quantification kit. A separate single-read 150-cycle Illumina NextSeq 550 flow cell was used to sequence each immunoSEQ 96-well plate. The authors processed their data as follows. Because the immunoSEQ output included only junctional sequences and no quality scores, the filtering could not be the same as the filtering used for full-length reads. To assign V/J genes and CDR3, sequences were annotated against IMGT germline references using PyIR, a Python wrapper for IgBLAST v1.9. Reads were filtered out if the reads had weak V/J assignments (E-value above 1e-6), no CDR3, stop codons, out-of-frame junctions, or ambiguous translated residues. V3J clonotypes were defined as sequences sharing the same inferred V gene, J gene, and CDR3 amino acid sequence. The percentage overlap between two repertoires was calculated by dividing the number of shared unique clonotypes by the size of the smaller repertoire. Richness of each repertoire was evaluated using RTK rarefaction, the Chao1 estimator, and Recon v2.1 estimates of unobserved clonotypes. Generation probabilities were computed with OLGA for all TCRbeta clonotypes obtained by the gDNA method from a few donors. Entries here come from immuneACCESS through TCRdb and include only in-frame sequences with V and J called. Some clones fail to appear in such tables; in the studies checked, an unresolved V gene covers under half of the shortfall, and the cause of the remainder is unknown. The V and J calls and clone size are taken from that table; D and trimming were inferred from the DNA. The sample table contains 2 million to 2.5 million clones; only one count was recorded for 80% to 95% of them. Jointly, the top ten make up 0.3% to 0.4% of the sample.

Donors were healthy HIV-negative adults with no recently reported acute infections or vaccinations. All donors were Caucasian adults living in Nashville, Tennessee, USA. Magnetic negative selection was used to enrich CD4+ T cells, after which naive cells were positively selected on CD45RA and the negative fraction became the memory subset. After blood collection by leukapheresis, PBMCs were isolated using Ficoll-Histopaque density gradient centrifugation and then cryopreserved in the vapor phase of liquid nitrogen. Analytical flow cytometry was used to check the purity and quantity of every magnetically sorted T cell population. Genomic DNA was isolated from each sorted fraction and quantified by UV absorbance on a Nanodrop 2000c. From cysteine to phenylalanine, the CDR3 is 17 amino acids long. The CDR3 DNA has 51 bases and is translated from base 1. V has 0 bases trimmed and J has 0 bases trimmed; junction bases matching no gene number 7. The germline V gene provides CDR1 SGHTS and CDR2 YDEGEE.

On this clone itself: The antigen this receptor binds is unknown. No much larger clonotype is one base removed from it; base qualities were not supplied.

The chain joins TRBV5-8 to TRBJ2-3; 7 central nucleotides agree with TRBD2. Sequenced sample: naive CD4+ T cells from PBMCs. This specimen's cell subset or site label, interpreted: CD45RA+ positively selected. The origin of this receptor is a young man in good health. Some clones in this sample may be carry-over from other donors' samples. The sequenced DNA is TGTGCCAGCAGCTTGGAATTGGCTAGCGGTAGCACAGATACGCAGTATTTT. This is translated as CASSLELASGSTDTQYF. Beyond the CDR3, the reference TRBV5-8 and TRBJ2-3 genes provide the residues; the full variable domain reads: EAGVTQSPTHLIKTRGQQATLRCSPISGHTSVYWYQQALGLGLQFLLWYDEGEERNRGNFPPRFSGRQFPNYSSELNVNALELEDSALYLCASSLELASGSTDTQYFGPGTRLTVL.